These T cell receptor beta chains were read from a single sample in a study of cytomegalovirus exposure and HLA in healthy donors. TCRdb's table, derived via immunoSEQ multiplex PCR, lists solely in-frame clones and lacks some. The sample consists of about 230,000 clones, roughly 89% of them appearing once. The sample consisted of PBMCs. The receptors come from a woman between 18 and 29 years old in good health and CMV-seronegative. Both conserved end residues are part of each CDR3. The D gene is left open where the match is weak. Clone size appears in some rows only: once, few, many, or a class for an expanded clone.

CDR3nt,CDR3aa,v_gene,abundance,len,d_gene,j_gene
TGCGCCAGCAGCAACGACAGGGCGGAAGGCAATCAGCCCCAGCATTTT,CASSNDRAEGNQPQHF,TRBV4-1,NA,16,TRBD1,TRBJ1-5
TGTGCCAGCAGCGAGGAACCGGGACAGGGGTCTCCTTACACCTTC,CASSEEPGQGSPYTF,TRBV2,NA,15,TRBD1,TRBJ1-2
TGTGCCAGCAGCGGAGCCCCCGGGGAGCTGTTTTTT,CASSGAPGELFF,TRBV6-1,NA,12,NA,TRBJ2-2
TGTGCCAGCAGCTTCCGGGACAGGGGAGGCGAGCAGTACTTC,CASSFRDRGGEQYF,TRBV7-9,NA,14,TRBD1,TRBJ2-7
TGTGCCAGCAGCGTTGGGGACTACCCCTACGAGCAGTACTTC,CASSVGDYPYEQYF,TRBV9,NA,14,TRBD2,TRBJ2-7
TGCGCCAGCAGCTTGGAGGGAGGGGTCAATCAGCCCCAGCATTTT,CASSLEGGVNQPQHF,TRBV5-1,once,15,NA,TRBJ1-5
TGTGCCAGCAGCCCCCCTCCGCGCAACTCTGGAAACACCATATATTTT,CASSPPPRNSGNTIYF,TRBV11-2,NA,16,NA,TRBJ1-3
TGTGCCAGCAGGGAGGACTTCTCCAACGAGCAGTACTTC,CASREDFSNEQYF,TRBV7-2,NA,13,NA,TRBJ2-7
TGTGCCAGCAGCTTAGTAGGGAGGACCGGGGAGCTGTTTTTT,CASSLVGRTGELFF,TRBV7-9,NA,14,NA,TRBJ2-2
TGTGCCAGCAGCGCGTCCAAGACTGAAGCTTTCTTT,CASSASKTEAFF,TRBV5-6,NA,12,NA,TRBJ1-1
TGTGCCAGCAGTGAGGGCCCGAGCTCCTACAATGAGCAGTTCTTC,CASSEGPSSYNEQFF,TRBV6-1,few,15,NA,TRBJ2-1
TGTGCCAGCAGTCCCGGGACAGGACTCTACGAGCAGTACTTC,CASSPGTGLYEQYF,TRBV28,NA,14,TRBD1,TRBJ2-7
TGTGCCAGCAGTGCCTCGTGGACAGGACAAGTAGTAGACATTCAGTACTTC,CASSASWTGQVVDIQYF,TRBV2,few,17,TRBD1,TRBJ2-4
TGTGCCAGCAGTTCCCGACCCGGGGTCGAGCAGTACTTC,CASSSRPGVEQYF,TRBV27,NA,13,NA,TRBJ2-7
TGTGCCAGCAGTCCGATCACTGGTATGCAAGAGACCCAGTACTTC,CASSPITGMQETQYF,TRBV2,once,15,NA,TRBJ2-5
TGTGCCAGCAGTGCGTCCGGGGGCACAGATACGCAGTATTTT,CASSASGGTDTQYF,TRBV2,NA,14,NA,TRBJ2-3
TGTGCCAGCAGCTCGGACCGGGGGTATGGCTACACCTTC,CASSSDRGYGYTF,TRBV7-2,NA,13,NA,TRBJ1-2
TGTGCCAGCAGCCCCGGGAGGGCCGGCTACGAGCAGTACTTC,CASSPGRAGYEQYF,TRBV11-3,NA,14,TRBD2,TRBJ2-7
TGCGCCAGCAGCCAGGGAAGAACAGAAAACTATGGCTACACCTTC,CASSQGRTENYGYTF,TRBV5-4,few,15,NA,TRBJ1-2
TGTGCCAGCAGCTTAGATTCCGGGACAGTTCTCTATGGCTACACCTTC,CASSLDSGTVLYGYTF,TRBV7-6,NA,16,TRBD1,TRBJ1-2
TGTGCCAGCAGCGTAGAAGGGACTAGCTACGAGCAGTACTTC,CASSVEGTSYEQYF,TRBV9,NA,14,TRBD2,TRBJ2-7
TGTGCCACCAGCAGCGGGACAGGCTCTACCTACGAGCAGTACTTC,CATSSGTGSTYEQYF,TRBV15,NA,15,TRBD1,TRBJ2-7
TGTGCCAGCAGCTTAAGTGATTGGCGGGGAAATGAGCAGTTCTTC,CASSLSDWRGNEQFF,TRBV13,NA,15,NA,TRBJ2-1
TGTGCCAGCAGCTTGAGTACGGGGGTGGACTATGTCTACACCTTC,CASSLSTGVDYVYTF,TRBV5-8,few,15,NA,TRBJ1-2
TGTGCCAGCAGCGCCCTAGCGACCAAAATGGGTAATGAGCAGTTCTTC,CASSALATKMGNEQFF,TRBV11-2,NA,16,NA,TRBJ2-1
TGCGCCAGCAGCCTCGGACAGAACTATGGCTACACCTTC,CASSLGQNYGYTF,TRBV5-1,NA,13,NA,TRBJ1-2
TGTGCCAGCAGTGAGTTGCGGGGGTCCTACGAGCAGTACTTC,CASSELRGSYEQYF,TRBV6-1,NA,14,TRBD2,TRBJ2-7
TGTGCCAGCAGCCAAGATTTGGGGGACAGGGTTGACTTT,CASSQDLGDRVDF,TRBV4-2,NA,13,TRBD1,TRBJ1-1
TGTGCCAGCAGTGCCAGGACAGCCCTCTCTGGAAACACCATATATTTT,CASSARTALSGNTIYF,TRBV25-1,once,16,NA,TRBJ1-3
TGTGCCAGCAGCGTAGTTTCAGGGCCCACTGAAGCTTTCTTT,CASSVVSGPTEAFF,TRBV9,once,14,NA,TRBJ1-1
TGTGCCAGCAGACTTAGCCCGGGGGGAATGGCCACTGAAGCTTTCTTT,CASRLSPGGMATEAFF,TRBV27,few,16,NA,TRBJ1-1
TGCAGCGTTGAAGTTCTACAGGGGAGTCATGGCATTCAGTACTTC,CSVEVLQGSHGIQYF,TRBV29-1,NA,15,TRBD1,TRBJ2-4
TGTGCCATCAGTGAGTTTGGCAGTCCTAGCACAGATACGCAGTATTTT,CAISEFGSPSTDTQYF,TRBV10-3,NA,16,NA,TRBJ2-3
TGTGACAACGTATTACCGCAGGGGAACTACAATGAGCAGTTCTTC,CDNVLPQGNYNEQFF,TRBV6-7,once,15,NA,TRBJ2-1
TGTGCCAGCAGTTCACGACCGGGACTAGCGGGCCAAGAGACCCAGTACTTC,CASSSRPGLAGQETQYF,TRBV27,NA,17,TRBD2,TRBJ2-5
TGTGCCAGCAGTTCACGAGCGGGGGTCAGCACAGATACGCAGTATTTT,CASSSRAGVSTDTQYF,TRBV27,few,16,TRBD2,TRBJ2-3
TGTGCCAGCAGCCCGAGGGGGTCTACGAGAGTCGAGCAGTACTTC,CASSPRGSTRVEQYF,TRBV7-2,NA,15,NA,TRBJ2-7
TGTGCCAGCAGTAACACCATGGGGGGTGAAGCTTTCTTT,CASSNTMGGEAFF,TRBV6-4,once,13,NA,TRBJ1-1
TGCGCCAGCAGCCAAGGAATTGCTTCAGGACGGGGCTATGGCTACACCTTC,CASSQGIASGRGYGYTF,TRBV4-1,NA,17,NA,TRBJ1-2
TGTGCCAGCTCCCTGATCGAGTTGAATGAAGCTTTCTTT,CASSLIELNEAFF,TRBV18,NA,13,NA,TRBJ1-1
TGTGCCATCACCACCCCAGACAGGGATAGGATCTATGGCTACACCTTC,CAITTPDRDRIYGYTF,TRBV10-3,NA,16,TRBD1,TRBJ1-2
TGTGCCACCAGCAGAGGTTCGGGGGGGCTCCCCTACAATGAGCAGTTCTTC,CATSRGSGGLPYNEQFF,TRBV15,NA,17,TRBD2,TRBJ2-1
TGCGCCAGCAGTGAGTTGACAGGGGGCTTGGGCGAGCAGTACTTC,CASSELTGGLGEQYF,TRBV10-1,NA,15,TRBD1,TRBJ2-7
TGTGCCAGCAGCTTGTGGGGGGGGGCTAGCACTGAAGCTTTCTTT,CASSLWGGASTEAFF,TRBV7-9,NA,15,NA,TRBJ1-1
TGTGCCAGCAGCCCAGACAGGGCAAATCTCAATTCACCCCTCCACTTT,CASSPDRANLNSPLHF,TRBV5-5,NA,16,TRBD1,TRBJ1-6
TGTGCCAGCAGCTTAGCTCGGACAACCGATCAAGAGACCCAGTACTTC,CASSLARTTDQETQYF,TRBV7-9,NA,16,NA,TRBJ2-5